This T cell receptor beta chain was sequenced during a study of beta chain features in type 1 diabetes. The authors reverse transcribed all of the isolated RNA, so sequencing captured expressed TCRB transcripts. Measured with immunoSEQ multiplex PCR; TCRdb has only the in-frame clones, and not every one. The repertoire consists of around 300,000 clones, with 9.5% to 11% occurring once and the leading ten covering approximately 0.016%. CDR1 and CDR2 (germline): SGHTA, FQGTGA. The CDR3 covers 12 residues. V lost 5 bases, J lost 6 bases, and 7 bases lay in between. This clone turned up a few times. The antigen is unknown. Findings of the study overall: In all four CD4+ subsets, TCRB CDR3 length was significantly, moderately reduced in type 1 diabetes.

Sequencing was performed on naive CD4+ T cells from blood. The genes are TRBV7-3 and TRBJ2-2; D gene unclear. The receptor comes from a woman aged 25 to 39 in good health. CDR3 nucleotide sequence: TGTGCCAGCAGCGTCGCGGCCGGGGAGCTGTTTTTT. Protein sequence: CASSVAAGELFF. The entire variable domain, with the rest obtained from reference TRBV7-3 and TRBJ2-2, is as follows: GAGVSQTPSNKVTEKGKYVELRCDPISGHTALYWYRQSLGQGPEFLIYFQGTGAADDSGLPNDRFFAVRPEGSVSTLKIQRTERGDSAVYLCASSVAAGELFFGEGSRLTVL.